Listed below are T cell receptor beta chains from one sample, sequenced in a study of vaccination and CD4 T cells after COVID-19. Their cognate antigens are unknown. TCRdb called the PCR reads again in MiXCR, with one record for every CDR3 protein. The sample holds some 8,900 distinct CDR3 sequences, 35% to 50% seen once. Sequenced sample: CD4+ T cells from blood, cultured in vitro. The receptors originated from a human donor in good health. CDR3s include the opening cysteine and the closing phenylalanine or tryptophan. Each record gives: J gene, D gene, CDR3 length, V gene, clone size, CDR3 protein, CDR3 DNA. D genes are given only for firm matches. Rows give clone size only sometimes, using once, few, many, or a class for an expanded clone.

j_gene: TRBJ2-1
d_gene: TRBD1
len: 16
v_gene: TRBV7-6
abundance: .
CDR3aa: CASSLTGGTGRNEQFF
CDR3nt: TGTGCCAGCAGCTTAACTGGGGGGACAGGGCGGAATGAGCAGTTCTTC

j_gene: TRBJ2-7
d_gene: .
len: 12
v_gene: TRBV6-2/TRBV6-3
abundance: few
CDR3aa: CASSDSIREQYF
CDR3nt: TGTGCCAGCAGTGACTCAATCAGGGAGCAGTACTTC

j_gene: TRBJ1-6
d_gene: .
len: 16
v_gene: TRBV18
abundance: once
CDR3aa: CASSPGPSSYNSPLHF
CDR3nt: TGTGCCAGCTCACCTGGTCCCAGCTCCTATAATTCACCCCTCCACTTT

j_gene: TRBJ2-3
d_gene: .
len: 16
v_gene: TRBV9
abundance: .
CDR3aa: CASSPRSGLSTDTQYF
CDR3nt: TGTGCCAGCAGCCCTCGCAGCGGCCTGAGCACAGATACGCAGTATTTT

j_gene: TRBJ2-1
d_gene: TRBD2
len: 14
v_gene: TRBV11-2
abundance: .
CDR3aa: CASSWGLAYNEQFF
CDR3nt: TGTGCCAGCAGCTGGGGACTAGCATACAATGAGCAGTTCTTC

j_gene: TRBJ2-2
d_gene: .
len: 16
v_gene: TRBV19
abundance: few
CDR3aa: CASSIEAGTWTGELFF
CDR3nt: TGTGCCAGTAGTATAGAGGCAGGGACATGGACCGGGGAGCTGTTTTTT

j_gene: TRBJ1-5
d_gene: .
len: 15
v_gene: TRBV28
abundance: .
CDR3aa: CASSSRVFGNQPQHF
CDR3nt: TGTGCCAGCAGTTCTCGGGTTTTCGGCAATCAGCCCCAGCATTTT

j_gene: TRBJ2-3
d_gene: TRBD2
len: 16
v_gene: TRBV7-6
abundance: .
CDR3aa: CASSFRTSGRTDTQYF
CDR3nt: TGTGCCAGCAGCTTCCGGACTAGCGGGAGGACAGATACGCAGTATTTT

j_gene: TRBJ2-3
d_gene: TRBD2
len: 15
v_gene: TRBV7-6
abundance: few
CDR3aa: CASSLSGGYTDTQYF
CDR3nt: TGTGCCAGCAGCCTTAGCGGGGGATACACAGATACGCAGTATTTT

j_gene: TRBJ2-3
d_gene: .
len: 14
v_gene: TRBV6-1
abundance: .
CDR3aa: CASSDHRSTDTQYF
CDR3nt: TGTGCCAGCAGCGACCACAGGAGCACAGATACGCAGTATTTT

j_gene: TRBJ2-3
d_gene: TRBD2
len: 16
v_gene: TRBV6-1
abundance: .
CDR3aa: CASSLTSGSRSDTQYF
CDR3nt: TGTGCCAGCAGTCTCACTAGCGGGAGTCGTTCAGATACGCAGTATTTT

j_gene: TRBJ1-3
d_gene: .
len: 14
v_gene: TRBV20-1
abundance: .
CDR3aa: CSARDPGSGNTIYF
CDR3nt: TGCAGTGCTAGAGATCCGGGCTCTGGAAACACCATATATTTT

j_gene: TRBJ2-2
d_gene: .
len: 16
v_gene: TRBV7-8
abundance: once
CDR3aa: CASSSGAAGVAGELFF
CDR3nt: TGTGCCAGCAGCTCCGGGGCGGCAGGGGTCGCCGGGGAGCTGTTTTTT

j_gene: TRBJ2-2
d_gene: .
len: 16
v_gene: TRBV7-2
abundance: .
CDR3aa: CASSFAGFIGRGELFF
CDR3nt: TGTGCCAGCAGCTTCGCGGGCTTCATAGGCCGGGGGGAGCTGTTTTTT

j_gene: TRBJ2-7
d_gene: .
len: 12
v_gene: TRBV11-2
abundance: .
CDR3aa: CASSRDSSEAYF
CDR3nt: TGTGCCAGCAGTCGAGACAGTTCGGAGGCGTACTTC

j_gene: TRBJ2-3
d_gene: TRBD1
len: 15
v_gene: TRBV6-1
abundance: .
CDR3aa: CASRGDRGKADTQYF
CDR3nt: TGTGCCAGCAGAGGGGACAGGGGGAAGGCAGATACGCAGTATTTT

j_gene: TRBJ2-1
d_gene: TRBD2
len: 18
v_gene: TRBV7-2
abundance: few
CDR3aa: CASSTTASGRAGYNEQFF
CDR3nt: TGTGCCAGCAGTACAACTGCTAGCGGGAGGGCCGGCTACAATGAGCAGTTCTTC

j_gene: TRBJ2-3
d_gene: .
len: 18
v_gene: TRBV24-1
abundance: .
CDR3aa: CATSEHTGERPNTDTQYF
CDR3nt: TGTGCCACCAGTGAACACACGGGAGAGCGGCCTAACACAGATACGCAGTATTTT

j_gene: TRBJ2-4
d_gene: TRBD1
len: 16
v_gene: TRBV27
abundance: .
CDR3aa: CASSLFSGQGKNIQYF
CDR3nt: TGTGCCAGCAGTTTATTCAGCGGACAGGGCAAAAACATTCAGTACTTC

j_gene: TRBJ1-2
d_gene: .
len: 10
v_gene: TRBV20-1
abundance: .
CDR3aa: CSASRQVNRF
CDR3nt: TGCAGTGCTAGTCGCCAGGTAAATCGCTTC

j_gene: TRBJ2-5
d_gene: TRBD1
len: 13
v_gene: TRBV19
abundance: .
CDR3aa: CASATGTGLTQYF
CDR3nt: TGTGCCAGTGCTACCGGGACAGGTTTGACCCAGTACTTC

j_gene: TRBJ1-1
d_gene: .
len: 13
v_gene: TRBV5-4
abundance: .
CDR3aa: CASSGGLNTEAFF
CDR3nt: TGTGCCAGCAGCGGGGGCTTGAACACTGAAGCTTTCTTT

j_gene: TRBJ1-1
d_gene: TRBD1
len: 16
v_gene: TRBV20-1
abundance: .
CDR3aa: CSARDRKGAWNTEAFF
CDR3nt: TGCAGTGCTAGAGATCGTAAGGGGGCATGGAACACTGAAGCTTTCTTT

j_gene: TRBJ2-7
d_gene: TRBD2
len: 15
v_gene: TRBV5-4
abundance: .
CDR3aa: CASSLGGGRDYEQYF
CDR3nt: TGTGCCAGCAGCTTGGGGGGCGGGAGGGACTACGAGCAGTACTTC

j_gene: TRBJ2-7
d_gene: .
len: 12
v_gene: TRBV24-1
abundance: few
CDR3aa: CATRGSSYEQYF
CDR3nt: TGTGCCACCAGGGGTTCGTCCTACGAGCAGTACTTC

j_gene: TRBJ1-2
d_gene: .
len: 13
v_gene: TRBV7-2
abundance: medium-sized
CDR3aa: CASSKAQGNGYTF
CDR3nt: TGTGCCAGCAGCAAAGCACAGGGAAATGGCTACACCTTC

j_gene: TRBJ1-5
d_gene: .
len: 15
v_gene: TRBV5-6
abundance: .
CDR3aa: CASSLAGGSNQPQHF
CDR3nt: TGTGCCAGCAGCTTGGCGGGGGGAAGCAATCAGCCCCAGCATTTT

j_gene: TRBJ2-7
d_gene: .
len: 14
v_gene: TRBV7-2
abundance: .
CDR3aa: CASSPRRAVDEQYF
CDR3nt: TGTGCCAGCAGCCCGCGGAGGGCAGTCGACGAGCAGTACTTC

j_gene: TRBJ1-2
d_gene: .
len: 16
v_gene: TRBV7-8
abundance: few
CDR3aa: CASSLPGHWTLDGYTF
CDR3nt: TGTGCCAGCAGCTTACCCGGACACTGGACATTGGATGGCTACACCTTC

j_gene: TRBJ1-2
d_gene: TRBD1
len: 15
v_gene: TRBV5-1
abundance: .
CDR3aa: CASSPKGQGTYGYTF
CDR3nt: TGCGCCAGCAGCCCTAAGGGACAGGGGACCTATGGCTACACCTTC

j_gene: TRBJ2-3
d_gene: .
len: 16
v_gene: TRBV7-9
abundance: .
CDR3aa: CASSLVGFQTTDTQYF
CDR3nt: TGTGCCAGCAGCTTAGTTGGCTTTCAAACGACAGATACGCAGTATTTT

j_gene: TRBJ2-3
d_gene: TRBD2
len: 12
v_gene: TRBV20-1
abundance: few
CDR3aa: CSVRRAGDTQYF
CDR3nt: TGCAGTGTCAGACGAGCGGGGGATACGCAGTATTTT

j_gene: TRBJ1-2
d_gene: .
len: 17
v_gene: TRBV19
abundance: .
CDR3aa: CASSRETASWTDYGYTF
CDR3nt: TGTGCCAGTAGTCGAGAGACTGCCTCGTGGACAGATTATGGCTACACCTTC

j_gene: TRBJ1-5
d_gene: .
len: 13
v_gene: TRBV15
abundance: .
CDR3aa: CATTHLDWLPQHF
CDR3nt: TGTGCCACCACCCACCTGGATTGGTTGCCCCAGCATTTT

j_gene: TRBJ1-1
d_gene: .
len: 14
v_gene: TRBV15
abundance: few
CDR3aa: CATSRGYGNTEAFF
CDR3nt: TGTGCCACCAGCAGGGGGTACGGGAACACTGAAGCTTTCTTT

j_gene: TRBJ2-7
d_gene: .
len: 13
v_gene: TRBV20-1
abundance: few
CDR3aa: CSATGTNTYEQYF
CDR3nt: TGCAGTGCTACCGGGACAAATACCTACGAGCAGTACTTC

j_gene: TRBJ2-1
d_gene: TRBD2
len: 14
v_gene: TRBV6-2/TRBV6-3
abundance: few
CDR3aa: CASTDWEGWDEQFF
CDR3nt: TGTGCCAGCACAGACTGGGAGGGGTGGGATGAGCAGTTCTTC

j_gene: TRBJ2-7
d_gene: TRBD2
len: 15
v_gene: TRBV20-1
abundance: few
CDR3aa: CSARPKRGNSYEQYF
CDR3nt: TGCAGTGCCCGTCCGAAGCGGGGAAACTCCTACGAGCAGTACTTC

j_gene: TRBJ2-7
d_gene: TRBD1
len: 12
v_gene: TRBV20-1
abundance: .
CDR3aa: CSASDRVREQYF
CDR3nt: TGCAGTGCGTCAGACAGGGTGCGGGAGCAGTACTTC

j_gene: TRBJ1-2
d_gene: .
len: 14
v_gene: TRBV19
abundance: few
CDR3aa: CASSIVAGDYGYTF
CDR3nt: TGTGCCAGTAGTATAGTGGCCGGAGACTATGGCTACACCTTC

j_gene: TRBJ1-1
d_gene: TRBD1
len: 14
v_gene: TRBV20-1
abundance: few
CDR3aa: CSATRTGVNTEAFF
CDR3nt: TGCAGTGCTACCCGGACAGGGGTTAACACTGAAGCTTTCTTT

j_gene: TRBJ2-1
d_gene: .
len: 16
v_gene: TRBV21-1
abundance: few
CDR3aa: CASSTSPGNAYNEQFF
CDR3nt: TGTGCCAGCAGCACAAGCCCAGGGAATGCCTACAATGAGCAGTTCTTC

j_gene: TRBJ2-7
d_gene: .
len: 14
v_gene: TRBV5-1
abundance: .
CDR3aa: CASSLEGENYEQYF
CDR3nt: TGCGCCAGCAGCTTGGAAGGGGAAAACTACGAGCAGTACTTC

j_gene: TRBJ2-3
d_gene: .
len: 15
v_gene: TRBV2
abundance: .
CDR3aa: CASLAWARGMDTQYF
CDR3nt: TGTGCCAGCCTCGCTTGGGCTAGAGGAATGGATACGCAGTATTTT

j_gene: TRBJ2-7
d_gene: .
len: 16
v_gene: TRBV6-2/TRBV6-3
abundance: .
CDR3aa: CASSYSSGWGPYEQYF
CDR3nt: TGTGCCAGCAGTTACTCTAGCGGATGGGGGCCCTACGAGCAGTACTTC

j_gene: TRBJ2-7
d_gene: TRBD2
len: 18
v_gene: TRBV6-5
abundance: .
CDR3aa: CASSYGAASGSIPYEQYF
CDR3nt: TGTGCCAGCAGTTACGGGGCGGCTAGCGGGAGCATCCCCTACGAGCAGTACTTC

j_gene: TRBJ2-1
d_gene: .
len: 12
v_gene: TRBV19
abundance: few
CDR3aa: CARDLGDFEQFF
CDR3nt: TGTGCCAGGGATTTAGGGGACTTTGAGCAGTTCTTC

j_gene: TRBJ2-5
d_gene: TRBD1
len: 15
v_gene: TRBV5-1
abundance: .
CDR3aa: CASSKGQGHTETQYF
CDR3nt: TGCGCCAGCAGCAAAGGACAGGGTCACACAGAGACCCAGTACTTC

j_gene: TRBJ1-5
d_gene: .
len: 14
v_gene: TRBV27
abundance: few
CDR3aa: CASSFVDSNQPQHF
CDR3nt: TGTGCCAGCAGTTTTGTAGATAGCAATCAGCCCCAGCATTTT

j_gene: TRBJ2-7
d_gene: TRBD2
len: 17
v_gene: TRBV7-8
abundance: .
CDR3aa: CASSFEAERGALYEQYF
CDR3nt: TGTGCCAGCAGCTTCGAAGCTGAGCGGGGGGCTCTCTACGAGCAGTACTTC

j_gene: TRBJ2-3
d_gene: .
len: 12
v_gene: TRBV6-2/TRBV6-3
abundance: .
CDR3aa: CASSRGPDTQYF
CDR3nt: TGTGCCAGCAGTCGGGGCCCAGATACGCAGTATTTT